This passage covers 10 T cell receptor beta chains from one sample sequenced in a study of OX40 agonist ivuxolimab in advanced cancers. TCRdb's table, derived via immunoSEQ multiplex PCR, lists solely in-frame clones and lacks some. The data hold 50,000 to 70,000 clones, with about 87% observed a single time. The sequencing here drew on CD4+ or CD8+ T cells sorted from blood, taken in a trial of the OX40 agonist ivuxolimab. The source is an adult with an advanced solid tumor such as melanoma, head and neck, liver or kidney cancer.

The chain has TRBV5-1 and TRBJ1-2; 11 bases are shared with TRBD1. V lost 2 bases to trimming and J lost 6 bases; unmatched junction nucleotides: 3. The CDR3 is 14 residues long. CDR1 is SGHRS and CDR2 is YFSETQ in the germline V gene. The CDR3: CASSLRTGGDGYTF. The CDR3 nucleotides read TGCGCCAGCAGCTTAAGGACAGGGGGCGATGGCTACACCTTC.

In its sample, this clone ranks as medium-sized. The chain is built from TRBV7-9 and TRBJ2-1; 14 nucleotides match TRBD2. With V trimmed by 5 bases and J by 7 bases, 10 bases remained unmatched. This CDR3 region has 17 residues. Germline V lookup: CDR1 SEHNR, CDR2 FQNEAQ (reference sequence). CDR3 bases: TGTGCCAGCAGCGGGCTTAAGGGACTAGCGGGGGTAAATGAGCAGTTCTTC. Its protein is CASSGLKGLAGVNEQFF.

The rearrangement joins TRBV19 to TRBJ2-5; D unresolved. The germline gives CDR1 LNHDA, CDR2 SQIVND (reference sequence). The V end was cut by 7 bases, the J end by 6 bases, with 18 bases between. This CDR3 is 14 amino acids long. The CDR3 coding sequence is TGTGCCAGTACTCCCGCGGATGGTATGAAGACCCAGTACTTC. Translated, it gives CASTPADGMKTQYF.

The genes are TRBV7-6 and TRBJ2-7, with a weak D call TRBD2 (6 bases). V was trimmed by 4 bases and J by 6 bases, leaving 22 bases between them. This CDR3 contains 16 residues. Per the germline V gene, CDR1 is SGHVS and CDR2 is FNYEAQ. In DNA, the CDR3 is TGTGCCAGCAGCTACCTCCCGGCTCTAGCGCGCGGCGAGCAGTACTTC. Translating gives CASSYLPALARGEQYF.

V usage is TRBV5-8 and J usage is TRBJ1-3; a possible D gene is TRBD1 (6 bases). In germline, CDR1 is SGHTS, CDR2 YDEGEE. Trimming pared 0 bases from V and 3 bases from J, leaving 10 bases between. This CDR3 contains 15 residues. In DNA, the CDR3 is TGTGCCAGCAGCTTGGGGGCAGGGGTTGGAAACACCATATATTTT. This encodes CASSLGAGVGNTIYF. Full variable domain (rest looked up from reference TRBV5-8 and TRBJ1-3): EAGVTQSPTHLIKTRGQQATLRCSPISGHTSVYWYQQALGLGLQFLLWYDEGEERNRGNFPPRFSGRQFPNYSSELNVNALELEDSALYLCASSLGAGVGNTIYFGEGSWLTVV.

V and J are TRBV19 and TRBJ2-1; tentatively, D is TRBD1 (6 bases). Germline loops: CDR1 LNHDA, CDR2 SQIVND (reference sequence). The CDR3 has 14 residues. V lost 8 bases and J 1 base, leaving 12 bases between the germline ends. The CDR3 DNA reads as TGTGCCAGTTTGCCGGGACATTCCTACAATGAGCAGTTCTTC. Protein: CASLPGHSYNEQFF. The full variable domain, its missing parts supplied by reference TRBV19 and TRBJ2-1, is DGGITQSPKYLFRKEGQNVTLSCEQNLNHDAMYWYRQDPGQGLRLIYYSQIVNDFQKGDIAEGYSVSREKKESFPLTVTSAQKNPTAFYLCASLPGHSYNEQFFGPGTRLTVL.

The V call is TRBV6-5, the J call TRBJ1-6, with D possibly being TRBD1 (6 bases). There are 13 residues in the CDR3. The V end was cut by 8 bases, the J end by 7 bases, with 12 bases between. The germline V gene has CDR1 MNHEY and CDR2 SVGAGI. CDR3 bases: TGTGCCAGCGGCAGGGGTTGGAATTCACCCCTCCACTTT. Amino acids: CASGRGWNSPLHF.

This clone has a handful of counts. The chain carries TRBV10-2 and TRBJ1-1; D gene ambiguous. The CDR3 extends over 12 amino acids. V lost 8 bases and J 2 bases, leaving 9 bases between the germline ends. Germline assignment: CDR1 WSHSY and CDR2 SAAADI. CDR3 protein: CASSGFNTEAFF. As DNA, the CDR3 is TGCGCCAGCTCAGGTTTCAACACTGAAGCTTTCTTT.

J is TRBJ2-5 and V is TRBV5-1; 8 bases are shared with TRBD2. Germline V gene lookup returns CDR1 SGHRS and CDR2 YFSETQ. The CDR3 is 15 residues long. V gave up 1 base and J gave up 0 bases; unmatched junction bases: 2. In DNA form, the CDR3 reads TGCGCCAGCAGCTTGAGACTAGCGTACCAAGAGACCCAGTACTTC. Translating gives CASSLRLAYQETQYF.

This rearrangement joins TRBV2 to TRBJ2-4, with D unclear. Trimming shortened V by 6 bases and J by 7 bases, and 16 bases separated the two germline ends. The CDR3 spans 14 residues. Looked up from germline, CDR1 is SNHLY and CDR2 is FYNNEI. The CDR3 nucleotides are TGTGCCAGCAGAATCGGGCTTTCGATGAACATTCAGTACTTC. Its protein is CASRIGLSMNIQYF.